This is a list of T cell receptor beta chains from one sample in a study of identical twins. TCRdb analysed the 5' RACE reads with MiXCR anew, one entry per CDR3 protein. In the table there are under 900,000 distinct CDR3 sequences, roughly 18% of which are singletons. Another study also made use of these data, one on T cells expressing NK-cell markers.

The specimen was PBMCs. The receptors shown here come from a woman between 18 and 30 years old in good health. Both conserved end residues are part of each CDR3. A D gene is named only where the DNA matches it firmly. Where a row states a size, it is once, few, many or the class of an expanded clone; other rows omit it.

few | TRBJ1-2 | TRBD1 | TRBV5-1 | TGCGCCAGCAGCTCCAGCACAGGGGTCTATGGCTACACCTTC | CASSSSTGVYGYTF
NA | TRBJ2-4 | NA | TRBV12-3/TRBV12-4 | TGTGCCAGCAGTGTCAGGGGTAGCATTCAGTACTTC | CASSVRGSIQYF
NA | TRBJ2-3 | NA | TRBV27 | TGTGCCAGCAGCCGCGGTCCGGGACTAGATACGCAGTATTTT | CASSRGPGLDTQYF
few | TRBJ1-4 | TRBD1 | TRBV2 | TGTGCCAGCAGTGATGGGACAGGGGAAAAACTGTTTTTT | CASSDGTGEKLFF
many | TRBJ1-1 | NA | TRBV5-1 | TGCGCCAGCAGCTTGGGAGGTCTTGACAGCCTGAACACTGAAGCTTTCTTT | CASSLGGLDSLNTEAFF
NA | TRBJ2-5 | TRBD2 | TRBV20-1 | TGCAGTGCTACGGGACTAGTAACGGGGGAGACCCAGTACTTC | CSATGLVTGETQYF
many | TRBJ2-7 | TRBD2 | TRBV12-3/TRBV12-4 | TGTGCCAGCAGCAGCGGGACTCCGTACGAGCAGTACTTC | CASSSGTPYEQYF
NA | TRBJ2-1 | NA | TRBV9 | TGTGCCAGCAGCGTAGTGGCGGCAAGCTCCTACAATGAGCAGTTCTTC | CASSVVAASSYNEQFF
NA | TRBJ2-3 | NA | TRBV5-1 | TGCGCCAGCAGCTTGGATGCGGGTGGCACAGATACGCAGTATTTT | CASSLDAGGTDTQYF
few | TRBJ1-1 | NA | TRBV19 | TGTGCCAGAGAGCTACTCATGAACACTGAAGCTTTCTTT | CARELLMNTEAFF
NA | TRBJ2-1 | TRBD2 | TRBV5-1 | TGCGCCAGCAGCTTGGTCCCAGCGGGAGGGTCGGGGTACAATGAGCAGTTCTTC | CASSLVPAGGSGYNEQFF
few | TRBJ1-5 | NA | TRBV10-3 | TGTGCCATCAGTGAGTCGGGAAGGCAGCCCCAGCATTTT | CAISESGRQPQHF
NA | TRBJ1-1 | TRBD1 | TRBV5-6 | TGTGCCAGCAGCCGGAGGGGGCCGGGCACTGAAGCTTTCTTT | CASSRRGPGTEAFF
few | TRBJ2-1 | TRBD2 | TRBV6-5 | TGTGCCAGCAGTTACTCGATTCTAACTAGCGGGGGGGCCAATGAGCAGTTCTTC | CASSYSILTSGGANEQFF
NA | TRBJ2-1 | TRBD2 | TRBV5-1 | TGCGCCAGCAGCTTGGGGAGGGGACTAGCGGGAGGCCTCTCCTACAATGAGCAGTTCTTC | CASSLGRGLAGGLSYNEQFF
NA | TRBJ2-3 | TRBD2 | TRBV20-1 | TGCAGTGCTAGAGCTATAGCGGGAGGGAGCACAGATACGCAGTATTTT | CSARAIAGGSTDTQYF
NA | TRBJ1-2 | NA | TRBV29-1 | TGCAGCGTTGAGGGCATGGTGTCGGGGGGCTACACCTTC | CSVEGMVSGGYTF
NA | TRBJ1-5 | NA | TRBV27 | TGTGCCAGCTGCTTCACGGGAGGTCGGGGAAACCAGCCCCAGCATTTT | CASCFTGGRGNQPQHF
few | TRBJ1-1 | TRBD1 | TRBV6-1 | TGTGCCAGCAGTGGATCAGGGGGAAGGACTGAAGCTTTCTTT | CASSGSGGRTEAFF
NA | TRBJ2-3 | NA | TRBV7-2 | TGTGCCAGCAACCCTCCGTGGCGGACCACAGATACGCAGTATTTT | CASNPPWRTTDTQYF
NA | TRBJ2-1 | TRBD2 | TRBV30 | TGTGCCTGGAGTGGGAGGACTAGCGGGAGAGACTACAATGAGCAGTTCTTC | CAWSGRTSGRDYNEQFF
few | TRBJ2-7 | NA | TRBV7-2 | TGTGCCAGCAGTATCCAGGGGAGCACCGAGCAGTACTTC | CASSIQGSTEQYF
NA | TRBJ1-3 | TRBD1 | TRBV9 | TGTGCCAGCAGCGTAGAAGGGACAGGGAACTCTGGAAACACCATATATTTT | CASSVEGTGNSGNTIYF
NA | TRBJ1-6 | TRBD1 | TRBV12-3/TRBV12-4 | TGTGCCAGCAGTTGGGGACAGCTAAATAATTCACCCCTCCACTTT | CASSWGQLNNSPLHF
few | TRBJ1-1 | TRBD1 | TRBV20-1 | TGCAGTGCTAGTACAGACAGGGGCAGAGCTTTCTTT | CSASTDRGRAFF
NA | TRBJ2-7 | NA | TRBV10-1 | TGCGCCAGCAGTGAGTCGATGAACAACGAGCAGTACTTC | CASSESMNNEQYF
few | TRBJ1-1 | NA | TRBV7-8 | TGTGCCAGCAGCCCTCCCTCGGGACATCCCTCTAGAACTGAAGCTTTCTTT | CASSPPSGHPSRTEAFF
few | TRBJ2-5 | TRBD2 | TRBV7-9 | TGTGCCAGCAGCCATCCAGAAATAGCGGGAGAGACCCAGTACTTC | CASSHPEIAGETQYF
few | TRBJ2-2 | NA | TRBV20-1 | TGCAGTGCTAGAGTAGGGGGAAACACCGGGGAGCTGTTTTTT | CSARVGGNTGELFF
NA | TRBJ1-5 | NA | TRBV2 | TGTGCCAGCAGTGAAAGGGCAGCCTATAGCAATCAGCCCCAGCATTTT | CASSERAAYSNQPQHF
few | TRBJ1-4 | TRBD1 | TRBV12-3/TRBV12-4 | TGTGCCAGCAGTACCGGGACAGGGAGATTTGAAAAACTGTTTTTT | CASSTGTGRFEKLFF
few | TRBJ1-1 | NA | TRBV7-9 | TGTGCCAGCAGCTTATCGGGACTGGACTACACTGAAGCTTTCTTT | CASSLSGLDYTEAFF
many | TRBJ2-3 | NA | TRBV5-6 | TGTGCCAGCAGCCGACCTTCAGGCACTAGCACAGATACGCAGTATTTT | CASSRPSGTSTDTQYF
few | TRBJ2-3 | TRBD2 | TRBV9 | TGTGCCAGCAGCTTCCGTAGCGGGGGGGCAAGCACAGATACGCAGTATTTT | CASSFRSGGASTDTQYF
NA | TRBJ2-5 | NA | TRBV7-2 | TGTGCCAGCAGCCCTCCGCCAGGGGGGGAGACCCAGTACTTC | CASSPPPGGETQYF
many | TRBJ2-2 | TRBD1 | TRBV12-3/TRBV12-4 | TGTGCCAGCATCAGGGACAGGGCCATCGGGGAGCTGTTTTTT | CASIRDRAIGELFF
many | TRBJ1-4 | NA | TRBV5-1 | TGCGCCAGCAGCTTGGATGGGGGTGAAAAACTGTTTTTT | CASSLDGGEKLFF
NA | TRBJ1-2 | TRBD1 | TRBV9 | TGTGCCAGCAGCGTAGCAGGGGGCGCAGGGTATGGCTACACCTTC | CASSVAGGAGYGYTF
few | TRBJ2-7 | NA | TRBV20-1 | TGCAGTGCGACTAGAAGAACCTACGAGCAGTACTTC | CSATRRTYEQYF
NA | TRBJ2-1 | NA | TRBV19 | TGTGCCAGCGCCCCGGGGCTTTACAATGAGCAGTTCTTC | CASAPGLYNEQFF
NA | TRBJ2-7 | NA | TRBV5-1 | TGCGCCAGCAGCCGGGGCCAGGCGGACGAGCAGTACTTC | CASSRGQADEQYF
few | TRBJ2-7 | NA | TRBV20-1 | TGCAGTGCTTCTCGGGACCGAGACTACGAGCAGTACTTC | CSASRDRDYEQYF
many | TRBJ2-1 | NA | TRBV30 | TGTGCCTGGAGTGTACGTGGGAATGAGCAGTTCTTC | CAWSVRGNEQFF
NA | TRBJ2-3 | NA | TRBV5-1 | TGCGCCAGCAGCCTTCGGTCAGATACGCAGTATTTT | CASSLRSDTQYF
NA | TRBJ1-5 | NA | TRBV7-8 | TGTGCCAGCAGCCTCCCCCCCGGGGCAGGTCAGCCCCAGCATTTT | CASSLPPGAGQPQHF
few | TRBJ2-1 | TRBD2 | TRBV5-5 | TGTGCCAGCAGCCCGCTAGCGGGAGGGGGGGGCAATGAGCAGTTCTTC | CASSPLAGGGGNEQFF
many | TRBJ2-3 | TRBD1 | TRBV7-3 | TGTGCCAGCAGTACCGGACAGGGTACAGATACGCAGTATTTT | CASSTGQGTDTQYF
NA | TRBJ2-3 | NA | TRBV9 | TGTGCCAGCAGCGTACCTACTTTGAGCGAAATCACAGATACGCAGTATTTT | CASSVPTLSEITDTQYF
NA | TRBJ2-3 | NA | TRBV7-2 | TGTGCCAGCAGCTCCGAAGGCTATGCGGGGACAGATACGCAGTATTTT | CASSSEGYAGTDTQYF